This paragraph reports one T cell receptor beta chain. Its specificity is not known. These data belong to a study of cytomegalovirus exposure and HLA in healthy donors. Study findings and constraints: Judged likely to be a sequencing artifact was a cluster of highly shared sequence variants. According to the study, 150 to 200 TCR beta chains were cytomegalovirus-associated.

V shed 5 bases and J 2 bases; nucleotides not matched to a gene: 10. The CDR3 totals 16 residues. Germline V gives CDR1 WSHSY, CDR2 SAAADI. PCR involved 60 Vbeta and 13 Jbeta primers. Measured with immunoSEQ multiplex PCR; TCRdb has only the in-frame clones, and not every one. Among 150,000 to 200,000 clones listed, 87% were seen once. The chain carries TRBV10-2 and TRBJ2-7; 9 bases fit TRBD1. Sequencing was carried out using PBMCs. The receptor's source is a woman aged 25 to 39 in good health and CMV-seronegative. CDR3 residues: CASSLGGQGNTYEQYF. CDR3 nucleotides: TGCGCCAGCAGTCTAGGGGGACAGGGAAACACCTACGAGCAGTACTTC.